This T cell receptor beta chain was captured by sequencing in a study of cytomegalovirus exposure and HLA in healthy donors. Study-wide points: The study flagged about 150 TCR beta chains as cytomegalovirus-associated.

Comments on this clone: Its specificity is unknown.

CDR1 and CDR2 from the germline V gene are MNHEY and SVGAGI. This CDR3 has 15 residues. Unmatched junction bases numbered 2, after V lost 2 bases and J lost 1 base. Primers included in the PCR were 60 Vbeta and 13 Jbeta primers. Using immunoSEQ multiplex PCR, the repertoire was profiled, and TCRdb retains in-frame clones only, with some absent. The sample consists of fewer than 250,000 clones, approximately 78% of them appearing once. The chain has TRBV6-5 and TRBJ2-5; TRBD2 aligns across 9 bases. What was sequenced was PBMCs. This receptor was obtained from a male donor in good health and CMV-seronegative. CDR3 in amino acids: CASSYEAGGQETQYF. DNA of the CDR3: TGTGCCAGCAGTTACGAAGCGGGAGGCCAAGAGACCCAGTACTTC.